What follows describes a single T cell receptor (beta chain). Original analysis: Amplifying reference gene primers gave estimates of nucleated cell counts. Using immunoSEQ multiplex PCR, the repertoire was profiled, and TCRdb retains in-frame clones only, with some absent. V, J and clone size were drawn from that table, and D and trimming were deduced from the DNA. The table includes more than 200,000 clones, around 85% detected once. The data were taken from a study of blood T cell repertoires in COVID-19. Study-level background: From the United States, Italy and Spain came samples of acute and convalescent COVID-19. The analysed material was cDNA or gDNA that came from T cells, B-cell-depleted T cells, or PBMCs.

Trimming took off 5 bases at V and 2 bases at J, with 15 bases between the two ends. This CDR3 comprises 15 residues. CDR1 and CDR2 (germline): SEHNR, FQNEAQ (reference sequence). This receptor was taken from a man in his forties with acute or convalescent COVID-19. Sequenced: peripheral blood. The V call is TRBV7-9, the J call TRBJ2-5; tentatively, D is TRBD1 (5 bases). In nucleotides, the CDR3 is TGTGCCAGCAGCACCGGGCCGACAGCGCAAGAGACCCAGTACTTC. As protein: CASSTGPTAQETQYF.